The present entry profiles one TCR beta chain with its context. These data come from a study of blood T cell repertoires in COVID-19. Overall study context: From T cells, B-cell-depleted T cells, or PBMCs came the material, which was cDNA or gDNA.

Per the original data handling: Reference gene primer amplification in the assay estimated nucleated cell counts. Repertoires were generated with immunoSEQ multiplex PCR, while TCRdb's copy carries only in-frame clones and drops some. The V and J calls and the clone size are those of that table, but D and trimming were determined from the DNA. Of around 15,000 clones in the sample, about 91% were seen once. The sequence was collected from a human donor in a cohort sampled during active COVID-19. The sample consisted of peripheral blood.

Here the CDR3 reads CASSRSGSYEQYF. DNA for the CDR3: TGTGCCAGCAGCCGCAGCGGCTCCTACGAGCAGTACTTC. The V gene is TRBV3-1 (or the pseudogene TRBV3-2), the J gene TRBJ2-7; the D gene is possibly TRBD2 (5 bases). The CDR3 has 13 residues. Germline values: CDR1 LGHDT, CDR2 YNNKEL (reference sequence). V was cut by 4 bases and J by 0 bases, with 7 bases left in between.